The 20 T cell receptor beta chains given below trace back to one sample, sequenced in a study of T-cell reconstitution after alpha-beta-depleted transplantation in children. It was with unique molecular identifiers that the TCRbeta library was prepared. One entry per CDR3 protein, called by TCRdb with MiXCR from the PCR reads. The sample holds hundreds of thousands of distinct CDR3 sequences, 10% to 15% seen once. The sequencing used PBMCs, mostly from graft donor cells, collected 360 days after TCRalphabeta/CD19-depleted stem cell transplant. Every receptor here comes from a male patient between 5 and 17 years old who had a stem cell transplant for acute myeloid leukemia, so the T cells may come from the graft donor.

This clonotype has at least ten counts. This CDR3 is CASSFASGVYNEQFF. The CDR3, as DNA: TGTGCCAGCAGTTTCGCTAGCGGGGTCTACAATGAGCAGTTCTTC. The V gene is TRBV27, the J gene TRBJ2-1; 9 nucleotides match TRBD2. The CDR3 has 15 residues. J lost 3 bases, V lost 3 bases, and 3 bases had no gene match. Germline V CDR1 and CDR2: MNHEY, SMNVEV (reference sequence).

This chain joins TRBV4-3 and TRBJ2-3; D is ambiguous. Trimming took 2 bases from V and 3 from J, leaving 15 bases between them. This CDR3 has 16 amino acids. The germline CDR1 and CDR2 sequences are LGHNA and YSLEER. The CDR3 region is CASSQTGPRPTDTQYF. The CDR3 DNA sequence: TGCGCCAGCAGCCAAACTGGGCCGAGGCCGACAGATACGCAGTATTTT.

This clonotype was detected a few times. V is TRBV29-1 and J is TRBJ1-2; weak D call: TRBD1 (5 bases). Germline V CDR1 and CDR2: SQVTM, ANQGSEA. With 7 bases removed from V and 3 bases from J, the gap between germline ends came to 21 bases. This CDR3 has 15 amino acids. CDR3 protein: CSAGDTGIPHYGYTF. CDR3 DNA sequence: TGCAGCGCTGGGGATACAGGCATCCCCCACTATGGCTACACCTTC.

The chain employs TRBV18 and TRBJ2-1; possibly TRBD2 for D (5 bases). V lost 3 bases, J lost 0 bases, and 9 bases lay in between. There are 15 residues in the CDR3. Germline assignment: CDR1 KGHSH and CDR2 LQKENI. This CDR3 reads CASSPTTSSYNEQFF. CDR3 coding DNA: TGTGCCAGCTCACCGACTACAAGCTCCTACAATGAGCAGTTCTTC.

This clonotype was counted a few times. CDR3 region: CASSQRAGLAIEQFF. DNA of the CDR3: TGCGCCAGCAGCCAACGCGCGGGACTAGCGATTGAGCAGTTCTTC. The rearrangement links TRBV4-3 to TRBJ2-1; TRBD2 agrees at 10 bases. Germline trimming cut 2 bases from V and 9 bases from J; bases unmatched to any gene: 7. The CDR3 is made up of 15 amino acids. CDR1 is LGHNA, CDR2 YSLEER, per germline.

This clonotype was detected ten times or more. The chain recombines TRBV5-1 with TRBJ2-2, with D uncertain. Germline V gene data show CDR1 as SGHRS and CDR2 as YFSETQ. The CDR3 sequence is 14 residues long. Trimming took off 3 bases at V and 6 bases at J, with 12 bases between the two ends. CDR3 DNA: TGCGCCAGCAGCTCCCTAGTCGATGCCGGGGAGCTGTTTTTT. Translation gives CASSSLVDAGELFF.

The chain uses TRBV4-3 and TRBJ2-1; D ambiguous. This CDR3 has 16 residues. Germline lookup yields CDR1 LGHNA and CDR2 YSLEER. Trimming took 4 bases from V and 0 from J, leaving 13 bases between them. The CDR3 protein is CASSPLKALSYNEQFF. The CDR3 nucleotides read TGCGCCAGCAGCCCATTAAAGGCACTCTCCTACAATGAGCAGTTCTTC.

This clonotype was seen only a few times. The V and J genes are TRBV6-4 and TRBJ2-2, with TRBD2 matching 11 bases. The CDR3 extends over 15 amino acids. The germline CDR1 and CDR2 sequences are MRHNA and SNTAGT. V lost 4 bases to trimming and J lost 3 bases; unmatched junction nucleotides: 1. The CDR3 loop reads CASSVLAGDTGELFF. DNA of the CDR3: TGTGCCAGCAGTGTACTAGCGGGAGACACCGGGGAGCTGTTTTTT.

V and J are TRBV29-1 and TRBJ2-7, with 11 bases aligning to TRBD1. Looked up from germline, CDR1 is SQVTM and CDR2 is ANQGSEA. CDR3 size: 14 residues. Losses at the gene ends were 5 bases for V and 2 bases for J; bases not matched to a gene: 5. Here the CDR3 DNA reads TGCAGCGTTCTGGGGACAGGGGGGACCTACGAGCAGTACTTC. Residues: CSVLGTGGTYEQYF.

The rearrangement links TRBV6-5 to TRBJ2-7; D is ambiguous. The CDR3 spans 13 residues. V lost 3 bases and J 2 bases, leaving 8 bases between the germline ends. The germline gives CDR1 MNHEY, CDR2 SVGAGI. The CDR3: CASSYAAPYEQYF. CDR3 sequence (DNA): TGTGCCAGCAGTTATGCGGCACCCTACGAGCAGTACTTC.

The chain couples TRBV11-2 to TRBJ2-7, with 9 bases aligning to TRBD2. The CDR3 length is 16 residues. Germline CDR1 and CDR2: SGHAT and FQNNGV. The ends lost 1 base at V and 2 bases at J; junction bases unmatched: 6. CDR3 nucleotide sequence: TGTGCCAGCAGCTTAGTTTCCGGACTAGCGCCCTACGAGCAGTACTTC. Its translation: CASSLVSGLAPYEQYF.

This clonotype has at least ten counts. CDR3 nucleotides: TGTGCCACTTTTAGCGGAGACGGATTTGAAGAGCAGTTCTTC. This encodes CATFSGDGFEEQFF. The chain joins TRBV10-3 to TRBJ2-1, with a tentative D call TRBD2 (6 bases). The V gene lost 10 bases and the J gene lost 10 bases, with 23 bases spanning the gap. The CDR3 has 14 residues. Germline V gene lookup returns CDR1 ENHRY and CDR2 SYGVKD.

This clonotype was detected a few times. The chain couples TRBV28 to TRBJ2-4; 8 nucleotides match TRBD1. Trimming took 4 bases from V and 6 from J; bases not matched to a gene: 11. Germline-derived CDR1 and CDR2 are MDHEN and SYDVKM. This CDR3 is 16 amino acids long. The CDR3 DNA sequence: TGTGCCAGCAGTTCGTTAGGCAGGGGGCTTGGAAACATTCAGTACTTC. It codes for CASSSLGRGLGNIQYF.

CDR3 protein: CASSYAASGFQADTQYF. CDR3 bases: TGTGCCAGCAGTTACGCGGCTAGCGGATTCCAGGCGGATACGCAGTATTTT. This rearrangement joins TRBV6-2 or TRBV6-3 to TRBJ2-3, with 7 bases aligning to TRBD2. The junction had 14 bases not matched to a gene; V was cut back by 2 bases and J by 6 bases. This CDR3 contains 17 residues. The V gene's germline CDR1 is MNHEY and CDR2 SVGEGT.

This clonotype came up once. Here the CDR3 DNA reads TGTGCCAGCAGCTCCCAACCCTGGGGAGAGACCCAGTACTTC. Translation gives CASSSQPWGETQYF. The chain links TRBV7-6 to TRBJ2-5; unclear D gene. V lost 4 bases, J lost 4 bases, and 13 bases lay in between. The CDR3 has 14 amino acids. The germline V gene has CDR1 SGHVS and CDR2 FNYEAQ.

This clonotype showed up many times. This chain links TRBV29-1 with TRBJ2-3; D is unclear. The CDR3 has 12 residues. V gave up 4 bases and J gave up 3 bases, with 8 bases separating them. Per the germline V gene, CDR1 is SQVTM and CDR2 is ANQGSEA. CDR3 sequence (DNA): TGCAGCGTTGGCCCGGATACAGATACGCAGTATTTT. This sequence encodes CSVGPDTDTQYF.

This clonotype was counted only a few times. The DNA for the CDR3 is TGTGCCAGCTCACCTCCTAGCGGGATGAACACCGGGGAGCTGTTTTTT. Amino acid sequence: CASSPPSGMNTGELFF. The V and J genes are TRBV18 and TRBJ2-2; TRBD2 agrees at 9 bases. Germline V gene lookup returns CDR1 KGHSH and CDR2 LQKENI. J was trimmed by 1 base and V by 3 bases; bases with no gene match: 3. This CDR3 contains 16 residues.

This clonotype was observed a handful of times. This chain uses TRBV15 with TRBJ2-7; possibly TRBD2 for D (6 bases). Germline values: CDR1 LNHNV, CDR2 YYDKDF (reference sequence). The CDR3 spans 16 residues. Deletions cut 1 base from V and 5 bases from J, with 18 bases between. The CDR3 region is CATSRVWGERTNEQYF. The CDR3 DNA sequence: TGTGCCACCAGCAGAGTATGGGGGGAGAGGACCAACGAGCAGTACTTC.

This clonotype came up a few times. CDR3 protein: CASTDQGPWGSYEQYF. The CDR3 nucleotides read TGTGCCAGCACCGACCAGGGGCCCTGGGGCTCCTACGAGCAGTACTTC. V usage is TRBV6-2 or TRBV6-3 and J usage is TRBJ2-7, with a tentative D call TRBD1 (6 bases). This CDR3 is 16 amino acids long. V was shortened by 7 bases and J by 0 bases, with 19 bases between the two germline ends. From germline, CDR1 is MNHEY and CDR2 SVGEGT.

The J gene is TRBJ2-3, the V gene TRBV29-1; 10 bases line up with TRBD2. After removal of 6 bases from V and 3 bases from J, the junction contained 3 bases not matched to a gene. This CDR3 spans 13 amino acids. From germline, CDR1 is SQVTM and CDR2 ANQGSEA. CDR3 residues: CSVAGLATDTQYF. CDR3 DNA sequence: TGCAGCGTCGCGGGACTAGCGACAGATACGCAGTATTTT.